The rows below give T cell receptor beta chains drawn from one sample of a study of OX40 agonist ivuxolimab in advanced cancers. Generated by immunoSEQ multiplex PCR, the TCRdb table keeps only in-frame clones and is missing some. The profile shows around 100,000 clones, about nine tenths of them singletons. Sequences were derived from CD4+ or CD8+ T cells sorted from blood, sampled in a trial of the OX40 agonist ivuxolimab. Receptor source: an adult with an advanced solid tumor such as melanoma, head and neck, liver or kidney cancer. Each CDR3 is given with its conserved first and last residue. A D gene is named only where the DNA matches it firmly. The size field is filled for only some rows; it gives once, few, many or a size class.

TRBV7-3	-	-	TRBJ2-2	TGTGCCAGCAGCTCTACCATGACAGGACTCACCGGGGAGCTGTTTTTT	CASSSTMTGLTGELFF
TRBV19	-	TRBD1	TRBJ2-5	TGTGCCAGTAGTATGAAACAGGGGGAAGAGACCCAGTACTTC	CASSMKQGEETQYF
TRBV2	-	TRBD1	TRBJ2-7	TGTGCCAGACAGGGACAGGGGTCGGTCGAGCAGTACTTC	CARQGQGSVEQYF
TRBV11-3	-	-	TRBJ2-1	TGTGCCAGCAGCTACGATGGGGGGGGGCCGGCTGGCAATGAGCAGTTCTTC	CASSYDGGGPAGNEQFF
TRBV25-1	-	-	TRBJ1-6	TGTGCCAGCAGTCAACAGGAGGATTCACCCCTCCACTTT	CASSQQEDSPLHF
TRBV6-5	once	TRBD1	TRBJ1-2	TGTGCCAGCAGGAACCCGGGACAGGGCTATGGCTACACCTTC	CASRNPGQGYGYTF
TRBV29-1	-	-	TRBJ1-3	TGCAGCGTCGATGGGGTGGGAAACACCATATATTTT	CSVDGVGNTIYF
TRBV9	-	-	TRBJ2-1	TGTGCCAGCAGCGTAGTCGGGACACTTGACAATGAGCAGTTCTTC	CASSVVGTLDNEQFF
TRBV27	-	TRBD1	TRBJ1-5	TGTGCCAGCAGGACAGGGTCCCAGCCCCAGCATTTT	CASRTGSQPQHF
TRBV6-1	-	-	TRBJ1-5	TGTGCCAGCAGTGAAAGGTACAATCAGCCCCAGCATTTT	CASSERYNQPQHF
TRBV18	-	TRBD1	TRBJ2-3	TGTGCCAGCTCACCACCGTCAGGGGGTCCGCAGTATTTT	CASSPPSGGPQYF
TRBV6-5	once	TRBD1	TRBJ1-1	TGTGCCAGCAGAGACAGGGGGCTGAACACTGAAGCTTTCTTT	CASRDRGLNTEAFF
TRBV6-5	-	-	TRBJ2-3	TGTGCCAGCAGTTCTACAGGGAGCACAGATACGCAGTATTTT	CASSSTGSTDTQYF
TRBV30	-	-	TRBJ2-5	TGTGCCTGGAGTGCTCCCGGGACCGGAGGGGAGACCCAGTACTTC	CAWSAPGTGGETQYF
TRBV28	once	-	TRBJ1-2	TGTGCCAGCAGGATGCGTCAGGGTAACTATGGCTACACCTTC	CASRMRQGNYGYTF
TRBV9	-	-	TRBJ2-3	TGTGCCAGCAGCCCCTCGGGCACAGATACGCAGTATTTT	CASSPSGTDTQYF
TRBV7-9	-	-	TRBJ1-2	TGTGCCAGCAGCCCCCGACAGGAACGCTATGGCTACACCTTC	CASSPRQERYGYTF
TRBV7-9	-	TRBD1	TRBJ1-5	TGTGCCAGCAGCCGACAGGGACAGGGGCAGCCCCAGCATTTT	CASSRQGQGQPQHF
TRBV15	-	-	TRBJ2-7	TGTGCCACCACTGAGGGAGGCGGACCCTACGAGCAGTACTTC	CATTEGGGPYEQYF
TRBV4-2	few	-	TRBJ1-1	TGTGCCAGCAGCCGCGGGTCGAGGACTGAAGCTTTCTTT	CASSRGSRTEAFF
TRBV4-1	-	-	TRBJ2-3	TGCGCCAGCAGCCAACCGGGACCCACGGGAGATACGCAGTATTTT	CASSQPGPTGDTQYF